This passage covers 9 T cell receptor beta chains from one sample sequenced in a study of CD8+ T cells in alopecia areata. The authors extracted RNA and reverse transcribed it into cDNA as the sequencing template. Generated by immunoSEQ multiplex PCR, the TCRdb table keeps only in-frame clones and is missing some. In the table there are 95,000 to 110,000 clones, roughly 89% of which are singletons. Treatment indicated: oral pan-JAK inhibitor, 5-10 mg twice daily. The sequencing used CD8+ T cells sorted from blood, collected at week 24, from a patient treated with tofacitinib. All receptors derive from a human donor with alopecia areata.

This clone was seen a handful of times. The chain combines TRBV27 with TRBJ1-2; 9 bases are a match to TRBD1. The V gene's germline CDR1 is MNHEY and CDR2 SMNVEV (reference sequence). V lost 0 bases to trimming and J lost 2 bases; unmatched junction nucleotides: 4. The CDR3 spans 16 residues. In DNA form, the CDR3 reads TGTGCCAGCAGTTTATCGGGACAGGGACGCAACTATGGCTACACCTTC. Its translation is CASSLSGQGRNYGYTF.

This sequence joins TRBV15 and TRBJ1-5; D is ambiguous. V lost 0 bases to trimming and J lost 8 bases, with 8 bases between them. Per germline, CDR1 LNHNV and CDR2 YYDKDF (reference sequence). CDR3 size: 13 residues. CDR3 sequence reads: CATSRDLPKPQHF. The CDR3, as DNA: TGTGCCACCAGCAGAGATTTACCCAAGCCCCAGCATTTT.

This clone was counted a single time. The chain has TRBV5-6 and TRBJ2-3; 11 bases are shared with TRBD2. The ends lost 4 bases at V and 7 bases at J; junction bases unmatched: 14. Per the germline V gene, CDR1 is SGHDT and CDR2 is YYEEEE. CDR3 size: 17 residues. CDR3 sequence (DNA): TGTGCCAGCAGCCCAACTCTAGCGGGGGGCCCCAGGAATACGCAGTATTTT. Its protein product is CASSPTLAGGPRNTQYF.

V usage is TRBV2 and J usage is TRBJ2-5; TRBD1 is a possible D gene (7 bases). This CDR3 region has 17 residues. V shed 2 bases and J shed 4 bases, with 20 bases lying between them. Germline CDR1 is SNHLY and CDR2 is FYNNEI. CDR3 nucleotides: TGTGCCAGCAGTGAACCCGGAGGGACAGAGGGAGGAGAGACCCAGTACTTC. Its protein product is CASSEPGGTEGGETQYF.

On this clone: The sample carries other DNA sequences with the same CDR3. J is TRBJ2-7 and V is TRBV2; D is undetermined. Germline V gene data show CDR1 as SNHLY and CDR2 as FYNNEI. CDR3 size: 11 residues. V was cut by 0 bases and J by 4 bases, with 1 base left in between. The CDR3 loop reads CASSEAYEQYF. The DNA for the CDR3 is TGTGCCAGCAGTGAAGCATACGAGCAGTACTTC.

This chain joins TRBV7-9 and TRBJ2-1; D tentatively reads TRBD1 or TRBD2 (6 bases each). CDR3 length equals 15 residues. The germline CDR1 and CDR2 sequences are SEHNR and FQNEAQ (reference sequence). CDR3 sequence reads: CAPVDLAAGGDEQFF. The CDR3 DNA follows: TGTGCGCCGGTCGATTTAGCGGCCGGGGGCGATGAGCAGTTCTTC.

The chain links TRBV5-1 to TRBJ2-2; no clear D. CDR1 SGHRS and CDR2 YFSETQ come from the germline V gene. The CDR3 has 14 amino acids. Trimming left V 3 bases short and J 6 bases short, with 12 bases between. The CDR3 nucleotides are TGCGCCAGCAGCTCCGGAAGCCTCCCCGGGGAGCTGTTTTTT. This gives the protein CASSSGSLPGELFF.

The table lists this clone with a few counts. The chain carries TRBV4-2 and TRBJ2-7, with D perhaps TRBD1 (6 bases). V lost 0 bases and J lost 0, with 12 bases in between. This CDR3 is built from 16 residues. Looked up from germline, CDR1 is LGHNA and CDR2 is YNFKEQ. CDR3: CASSQEAQGTSYEQYF. As DNA, the CDR3 is TGTGCCAGCAGCCAAGAAGCGCAGGGGACCTCCTACGAGCAGTACTTC.

This clone was observed a handful of times. The genes are TRBV4-1 and TRBJ2-7; 10 positions agree with TRBD2. There are 15 residues in the CDR3. The germline CDR1 and CDR2 sequences are MGHRA and YSYEKL. The V gene end was trimmed by 4 bases and the J gene end by 5 bases; junction bases not matched to a gene: 8. CDR3 in DNA: TGCGCCAGCAGCCTCACTAGCGGGGTTTTTCACGAGCAGTACTTC. Its protein is CASSLTSGVFHEQYF.